The 12 T cell receptor beta chains below come from one sample, sequenced in a study of CD8 T cells in ankylosing spondylitis. Findings and limits, study-wide: In ankylosing spondylitis blood, a motif of roughly eight highly homologous TCR beta variants appeared characteristic.

These receptors have no known antigen. TCRdb re-called the 5' RACE reads with MiXCR, one entry per CDR3 protein. The sample lists roughly 670,000 distinct CDR3 sequences; under 20% were seen once. What was sequenced was blood, either unsorted or a sorted T cell fraction (not recorded which). The receptors stem from a male donor with ankylosing spondylitis.

V usage is TRBV7-8 and J usage is TRBJ2-3; D is possibly TRBD1 or TRBD2 (5 bases each). V shed 5 bases and J shed 5 bases, with 11 bases lying between them. CDR3 length: 13 amino acids. Germline loops: CDR1 SGHVS, CDR2 FQNEAQ. DNA for the CDR3: TGTGCCAGCAGCCACGGGACCTTAGATACGCAGTATTTT. Translation gives CASSHGTLDTQYF.

This clonotype was detected many times. This chain links TRBV25-1 with TRBJ1-6; perhaps TRBD1 as D (5 bases). The CDR3 length is 12 residues. Germline V lookup: CDR1 MGHDK, CDR2 SYGVNS. The V gene lost 5 bases and the J gene lost 10 bases, with 9 bases spanning the gap. The CDR3 region has the DNA TGTGCCAGCAGTCGGGGGTGGTCACCCCTCCACTTT. It specifies CASSRGWSPLHF.

This clonotype occurred a few times. The CDR3 nucleotides are TGTGCCACCAGCAGAGATGGTGGTTTCGGTTCCATGAACACTGAAGCTTTCTTT. Protein: CATSRDGGFGSMNTEAFF. This chain connects TRBV15 to TRBJ1-1; D not certain. The germline V gene encodes CDR1 LNHNV and CDR2 YYDKDF (reference sequence). Trimming removed 0 bases at V and 0 bases at J, with 17 bases between. CDR3 length: 18 amino acids.

This clonotype was seen at least ten times. The chain carries TRBV7-8 and TRBJ1-5; no clear D gene. V lost 2 bases to trimming and J lost 2 bases, with 10 bases between them. This CDR3 spans 15 amino acids. The germline V gene has CDR1 SGHVS and CDR2 FQNEAQ. CDR3 protein: CASSLTPNGNQPQHF. The CDR3 DNA reads as TGTGCCAGCAGCTTAACCCCTAATGGCAATCAGCCCCAGCATTTT.

This clonotype was counted between two and nine times. The chain carries TRBV7-9 and TRBJ1-5; 7 bases map to TRBD1. With 0 bases clipped from V and 9 bases from J, the junction kept 11 bases outside the gene matches. The CDR3 sequence is 16 residues long. Germline V gives CDR1 SEHNR, CDR2 FQNEAQ (reference sequence). The CDR3 loop is CASSLAQGDSLRPQHF. The DNA of the CDR3 is TGTGCCAGCAGCTTAGCGCAGGGGGACAGCCTCCGGCCCCAGCATTTT.

The chain links TRBV10-1 to TRBJ2-2; possibly TRBD2 for D (5 bases). CDR1 is WNHNN, CDR2 SYGVQD, per germline (reference sequence). This CDR3 is built from 14 residues. V was shortened by 4 bases and J by 6 bases, with 12 bases between the two germline ends. CDR3 nucleotides: TGCGCCAGCAGTGGGAATGCGGGCCCCGGGGAGCTGTTTTTT. Its translation is CASSGNAGPGELFF.

This clonotype was seen only once. The chain has TRBV3-1 and TRBJ2-5; perhaps TRBD1 as D (6 bases). V was trimmed by 0 bases and J by 2 bases, leaving 16 bases between them. This CDR3 is built from 17 residues. Germline values: CDR1 LGHDT, CDR2 YNNKEL (reference sequence). CDR3 bases: TGTGCCAGCAGCCAAGATCAAGTTGGCAGGGGTCAAGAGACCCAGTACTTC. Its protein product is CASSQDQVGRGQETQYF.

The gene calls are TRBV6-8 and TRBJ2-7; D may be TRBD2 (5 bases). V shed 8 bases and J shed 3 bases, with 17 bases lying between them. The germline CDR1 and CDR2 sequences are MNHGY and SAAAGT. The CDR3 length is 14 residues. The CDR3 loop reads CASCRGPLLYEQYF. In DNA form, the CDR3 reads TGTGCCAGCTGCCGAGGGCCGCTCCTCTACGAGCAGTACTTC.

This clonotype was detected many times. The V gene is TRBV9, the J gene TRBJ2-1; D is perhaps TRBD1 or TRBD2 (5 bases each). The CDR3 runs 17 residues. From germline, CDR1 is SGDLS and CDR2 YYNGEE. Trimming pared 4 bases from V and 0 bases from J, leaving 17 bases between. The CDR3: CASSPGDGRSSYNEQFF. CDR3 bases: TGTGCCAGCAGCCCCGGGGACGGACGTAGCTCCTACAATGAGCAGTTCTTC.

The chain couples TRBV13 to TRBJ2-7; 8 bases are shared with TRBD1. This CDR3 contains 16 residues. Germline CDR1 and CDR2: PRHDT and FYEKMQ (reference sequence). V lost 6 bases, J lost 0 bases, and 10 bases stayed unmatched. The CDR3 nucleotides read TGTGCCAGCAGTCCCGTACGGGACAGGAGCTCCTACGAGCAGTACTTC. It encodes CASSPVRDRSSYEQYF.

V is TRBV7-8 and J is TRBJ1-5; D unclear. Trimming stripped 3 bases from V and 0 bases from J, with 6 bases between. CDR1 is SGHVS and CDR2 is FQNEAQ in the germline V gene. The CDR3 runs 14 residues. DNA of the CDR3: TGTGCCAGCAGCTTCAGGAGTAGCAATCAGCCCCAGCATTTT. Amino acid sequence: CASSFRSSNQPQHF.

A few counts support this clonotype. The V call is TRBV5-1, the J call TRBJ2-1; the match to TRBD1 covers 10 bases. CDR3 length: 14 amino acids. The trim removed 4 bases at V and 10 bases at J, leaving 8 bases unmatched. CDR1 and CDR2 from the germline V gene are SGHRS and YFSETQ. CDR3 bases: TGCGCCAGCAGCGCCGGGACAGGGGCGGGGGAGCAGTTCTTC. Translation gives CASSAGTGAGEQFF.